These 8 T cell receptor beta chains share one sample of origin, sequenced in a study of blood T cell repertoires in COVID-19. Repertoires were generated with immunoSEQ multiplex PCR, while TCRdb's copy carries only in-frame clones and drops some. The sample lists 350,000 to 400,000 clones, approximately 90% occurring once. Material: PBMCs or T cells enriched from blood (not recorded which). The origin of the receptors is a woman between 40 and 50 years old who had been exposed to COVID-19.

The chain couples TRBV9 to TRBJ2-1, with 9 nucleotides matching TRBD2. CDR3 length equals 16 residues. Germline V lookup: CDR1 SGDLS, CDR2 YYNGEE. Unmatched junction bases numbered 7, after V lost 0 bases and J lost 6 bases. Written as DNA, the CDR3 is TGTGCCAGCAGCGTAGGCTTGCGGGAGGGGTCCAATGAGCAGTTCTTC. As protein: CASSVGLREGSNEQFF.

In this sample, this clone turned up once. The genes are TRBV2 and TRBJ2-2; possibly TRBD2 for D (7 bases). Between the trimmed V and J ends, which lost 6 bases and 7 bases, there was a span of 18 bases. This CDR3 comprises 15 residues. Germline loops: CDR1 SNHLY, CDR2 FYNNEI. The CDR3 region is CASRFGGPRGGELFF. The CDR3 DNA is TGTGCCAGCAGATTCGGGGGGCCAAGAGGCGGGGAGCTGTTTTTT.

This clone was seen a handful of times. The rearrangement uses TRBV18 and TRBJ1-1; TRBD1 agrees at 8 bases. The CDR3 is 15 amino acids. CDR1 is KGHSH, CDR2 LQKENI, per germline. The V and J ends lost 6 bases and 7 bases, in that order; junction bases with no gene match: 13. The chain's CDR3 is CASSPILSTGDEAFF. DNA for the CDR3: TGTGCCAGCTCCCCAATCCTATCGACAGGGGATGAAGCTTTCTTT.

The chain carries TRBV5-1 and TRBJ2-6; the D gene is possibly TRBD1 (6 bases). This CDR3 spans 18 amino acids. Trimming stripped 4 bases from V and 3 bases from J, with 20 bases between. From germline, CDR1 is SGHRS and CDR2 YFSETQ. The CDR3 spells CASSPRGQGLSGANVLTF. The CDR3 DNA reads as TGCGCCAGCAGCCCCCGAGGGCAGGGGCTTAGTGGGGCCAACGTCCTGACTTTC.

The chain joins TRBV7-9 to TRBJ1-3, with D perhaps matching TRBD1 (6 bases). Trimming shortened V by 3 bases and J by 2 bases, and 14 bases separated the two germline ends. The CDR3 runs 16 residues. CDR1 is SEHNR and CDR2 is FQNEAQ in the germline V gene (reference sequence). The CDR3 coding sequence is TGTGCCAGCAGCTTCCTAGGGGGAACTACTGGAAACACCATATATTTT. It yields the protein CASSFLGGTTGNTIYF.

The chain has TRBV13 and TRBJ1-4; TRBD1 matches at 8 bases. The CDR3 contains 15 residues. After removal of 5 bases from V and 4 bases from J, the junction contained 6 bases not matched to a gene. CDR1 and CDR2 (germline): PRHDT, FYEKMQ (reference sequence). The CDR3 bases are TGTGCCAGCAGCCGCGGACAGGGCATTAATGAAAAACTGTTTTTT. This sequence encodes CASSRGQGINEKLFF.

This rearrangement joins TRBV7-8 to TRBJ2-7; 9 bases match TRBD1. This CDR3 region has 15 residues. Germline V lookup: CDR1 SGHVS, CDR2 FQNEAQ. V lost 6 bases, J lost 4 bases, and 10 bases stayed unmatched. In nucleotides, the CDR3 is TGTGCCAGCAGTTCCAGGGCGGGACAGGGTTACGAGCAGTACTTC. Its protein is CASSSRAGQGYEQYF.

V is TRBV5-1 and J is TRBJ2-3, with TRBD2 as a possible D gene (5 bases). The length of the CDR3 is 15 residues. The V end was cut by 0 bases, the J end by 0 bases, with 8 bases between. Germline V gives CDR1 SGHRS, CDR2 YFSETQ. CDR3 region: CASSLESGSTDTQYF. The CDR3 region has the DNA TGCGCCAGCAGCTTGGAGAGCGGAAGCACAGATACGCAGTATTTT.